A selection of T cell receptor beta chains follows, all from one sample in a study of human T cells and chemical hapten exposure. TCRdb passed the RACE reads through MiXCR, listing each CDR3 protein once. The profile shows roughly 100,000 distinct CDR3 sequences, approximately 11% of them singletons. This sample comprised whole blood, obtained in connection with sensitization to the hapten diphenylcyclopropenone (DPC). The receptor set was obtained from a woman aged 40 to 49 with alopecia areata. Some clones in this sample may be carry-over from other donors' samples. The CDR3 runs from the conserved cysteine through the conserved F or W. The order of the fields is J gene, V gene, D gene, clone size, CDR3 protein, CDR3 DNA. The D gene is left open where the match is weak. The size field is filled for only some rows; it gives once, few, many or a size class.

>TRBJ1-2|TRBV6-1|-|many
CASSEVVGANYGYTF
TGTGCCAGCAGTGAAGTCGTGGGAGCTAACTATGGCTACACCTTC
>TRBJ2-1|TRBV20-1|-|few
CSAREGGAAYNEQFF
TGCAGTGCTAGAGAAGGGGGGGCGGCCTACAATGAGCAGTTCTTC
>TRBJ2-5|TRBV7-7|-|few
CASSLAVVPQETQYF
TGTGCTAGCAGCTTAGCCGTCGTCCCACAAGAGACCCAGTACTTC
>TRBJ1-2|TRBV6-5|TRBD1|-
CATQGEAGYTF
TGTGCCACCCAGGGGGAGGCTGGCTACACCTTC
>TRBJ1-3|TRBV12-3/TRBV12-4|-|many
CASSSGRPPGNTIYF
TGTGCCAGCAGTTCAGGCAGGCCCCCCGGAAACACCATATATTTT
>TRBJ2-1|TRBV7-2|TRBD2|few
CASRRGAFDEQFF
TGTGCCAGCAGGCGGGGGGCCTTCGATGAGCAGTTCTTC
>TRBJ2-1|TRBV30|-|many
CAWSAQREQFF
TGTGCCTGGAGTGCTCAACGAGAGCAGTTCTTC
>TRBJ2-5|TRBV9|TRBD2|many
CASSDGTSGRGKTQYF
TGTGCCAGCAGCGACGGGACTAGCGGGAGGGGGAAGACCCAGTACTTC
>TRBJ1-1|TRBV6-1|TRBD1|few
CASSGAWTGGSEAFF
TGTGCCAGCAGCGGGGCGTGGACAGGGGGGTCTGAAGCTTTCTTT
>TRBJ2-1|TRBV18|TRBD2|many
CASSPQRLAVEQFF
TGTGCCAGCTCACCCCAACGACTAGCGGTTGAGCAGTTCTTC
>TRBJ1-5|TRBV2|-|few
CASSEIGDQPQHF
TGTGCCAGCAGTGAGATCGGAGATCAGCCCCAGCATTTT
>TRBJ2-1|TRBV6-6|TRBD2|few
CASSALAGALSSYNEQFF
TGTGCCAGCAGTGCTCTAGCGGGGGCCCTAAGCTCCTACAATGAGCAGTTCTTC
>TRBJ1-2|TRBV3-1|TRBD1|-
CASSQDDGQGSGYTF
TGTGCCAGCAGCCAAGATGACGGACAGGGCTCTGGCTACACCTTC
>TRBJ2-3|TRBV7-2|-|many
CASSPQGSGRTDTQYF
TGTGCCAGCAGCCCGCAGGGGAGCGGGCGCACAGATACGCAGTATTTT
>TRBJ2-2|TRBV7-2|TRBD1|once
CASSSRGRPEPGELFF
TGTGCCAGCAGCTCGAGGGGGCGGCCCGAACCCGGGGAGCTGTTTTTT
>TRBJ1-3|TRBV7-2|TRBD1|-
CASSLGGTGGGGNTIYF
TGTGCCAGCAGCTTAGGAGGGACAGGGGGAGGTGGAAACACCATATATTTT
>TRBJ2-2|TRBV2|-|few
CASRGDWSNTGELFF
TGTGCCAGCAGGGGGGACTGGAGTAACACCGGGGAGCTGTTTTTT
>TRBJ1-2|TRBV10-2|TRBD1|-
CASSESGQGNRYTF
TGCGCCAGCAGTGAGTCGGGACAGGGGAACCGCTACACCTTC
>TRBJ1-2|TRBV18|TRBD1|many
CASSPPTGASKTYGYTF
TGTGCCAGCTCACCACCGACAGGGGCCTCGAAAACCTATGGCTACACCTTC